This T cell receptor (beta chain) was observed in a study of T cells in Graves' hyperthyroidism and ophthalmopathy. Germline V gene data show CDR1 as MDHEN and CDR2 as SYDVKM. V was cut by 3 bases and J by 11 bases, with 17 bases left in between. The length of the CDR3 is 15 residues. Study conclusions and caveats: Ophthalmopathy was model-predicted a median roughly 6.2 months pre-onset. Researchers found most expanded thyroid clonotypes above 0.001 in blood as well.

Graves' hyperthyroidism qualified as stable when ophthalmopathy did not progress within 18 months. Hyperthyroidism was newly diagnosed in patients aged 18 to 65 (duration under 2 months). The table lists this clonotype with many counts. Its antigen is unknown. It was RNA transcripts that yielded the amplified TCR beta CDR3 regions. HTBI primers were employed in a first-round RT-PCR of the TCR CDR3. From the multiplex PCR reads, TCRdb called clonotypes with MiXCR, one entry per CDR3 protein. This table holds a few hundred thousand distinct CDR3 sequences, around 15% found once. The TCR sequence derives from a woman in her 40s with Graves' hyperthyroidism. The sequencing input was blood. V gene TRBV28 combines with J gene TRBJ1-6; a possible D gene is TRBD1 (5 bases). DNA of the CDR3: TGTGCCAGCAGTTTCCAACGGATGGGACCGACACCCCTCCACTTT. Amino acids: CASSFQRMGPTPLHF. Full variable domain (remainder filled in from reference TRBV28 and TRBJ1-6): DVKVTQSSRYLVKRTGEKVFLECVQDMDHENMFWYRQDPGLGLRLIYFSYDVKMKEKGDIPEGYSVSREKKERFSLILESASTNQTSMYLCASSFQRMGPTPLHFGNGTRLTVT.